The table lists the clone carrying this T cell receptor beta chain with a few counts. The antigen is unknown. The record originates from a study of T cell repertoires in cytomegalovirus infection. About the research overall: Public TCR beta signatures marked donors with CMV infection and the matching HLA. Study-wide points: Across the ex vivo response, the dominant clonotypes were HLA-C-restricted CMV-specific TCR beta clonotypes. Cumulative frequency of public TCR beta families picked out carriers of CMV plus the relevant HLA.

TCRdb re-analysed the reads in MiXCR, keeping a single row per CDR3 protein. The table lists about 460,000 distinct CDR3 sequences, around 11% of them singletons, with about 10% in the top ten. The sequence came from a human donor in good health (CMV status not recorded). Some clones in this sample may be carry-over from other donors' samples. Sequencing used PBMCs.

The DNA of the CDR3 is TGTGCCAGCAGCCGGGACTTGAGCACAGATACGCAGTATTTT. It codes for CASSRDLSTDTQYF. The chain is built from TRBV27 and TRBJ2-3; TRBD2 is a possible D gene (6 bases). This CDR3 has 14 amino acids. Germline V gene data show CDR1 as MNHEY and CDR2 as SMNVEV (reference sequence). The V and J ends lost 6 bases and 0 bases respectively, with 10 bases between them.